This TCR beta chain is drawn from a study of control samples from healthy donors and cancer patients. Assay: immunoSEQ multiplex PCR; the TCRdb copy retains only in-frame clones and omits some. The data show tens of thousands of clones, roughly 80% seen once. This TCR was sampled from a man between 70 and 80 years old with lung cancer. The sample comprised PBMCs.

CDR3: CASSFGQVNTEAFF. In nucleotides, the CDR3 is TGTGCCAGCAGTTTTGGACAGGTAAACACTGAAGCTTTCTTT. The genes are TRBV6-4 and TRBJ1-1, with TRBD1 identical over 7 bases. The junction had 5 bases not matched to a gene; V was cut back by 5 bases and J by 2 bases. The germline V gene encodes CDR1 MRHNA and CDR2 SNTAGT. The CDR3 totals 14 residues.